The 9 T cell receptor beta chains listed next were all sequenced from one sample in a study of OX40 agonist ivuxolimab in advanced cancers. Profiled with immunoSEQ multiplex PCR; TCRdb holds only in-frame clones, not every one. The sample has fewer than 50,000 clones; around 90% are singletons. The source was CD4+ or CD8+ T cells sorted from blood, collected in a trial of the OX40 agonist ivuxolimab. Receptor source: an adult with an advanced solid tumor such as melanoma, head and neck, liver or kidney cancer.

The rearrangement links TRBV9 to TRBJ1-6, with 8 bases that match TRBD1. V was pared by 4 bases and J by 10 bases, with 7 bases of the junction left unmatched. Germline values: CDR1 SGDLS, CDR2 YYNGEE. The CDR3 extends over 14 amino acids. The CDR3 DNA is TGTGCCAGCAGCCCGGACAGGGCGCCATCACCCCTCCACTTT. It translates to CASSPDRAPSPLHF.

J is TRBJ1-2 and V is TRBV6-4, with TRBD1 matching over 7 bases. Germline CDR1 MRHNA, CDR2 SNTAGT. The V and J ends lost 8 bases and 5 bases, in that order; junction bases with no gene match: 2. The CDR3 totals 11 residues. The CDR3 bases are TGTGCCAGCCAGGGGGAATATGGCTACACCTTC. It yields the protein CASQGEYGYTF.

This clone was found once. The gene calls are TRBV25-1 and TRBJ2-7; D not resolved. The CDR3 consists of 13 residues. Germline V lookup: CDR1 MGHDK, CDR2 SYGVNS. V was pared by 3 bases and J by 3 bases, with 9 bases between. CDR3 coding DNA: TGTGCCAGCAGTGACGCAGCGAACTACGAGCAGTACGTC. It specifies CASSDAANYEQYV.

The rearrangement links TRBV4-1 to TRBJ2-3, with 8 positions matching TRBD2. Looked up from germline, CDR1 is MGHRA and CDR2 is YSYEKL. J was trimmed by 3 bases and V by 0 bases; bases with no gene match: 5. This CDR3 is built from 16 residues. The CDR3 here is CASSQEGTGGTDTQYF. The DNA of the CDR3 is TGCGCCAGCAGCCAAGAAGGAACGGGGGGGACAGATACGCAGTATTTT.

J is TRBJ2-3 and V is TRBV11-1; D gene unclear. V dropped 1 base and J dropped 2 bases, with 7 bases sitting between them. The V gene's germline CDR1 is SGHAT and CDR2 FQDESV (reference sequence). CDR3 size: 14 residues. The CDR3 DNA reads as TGTGCCAGCAGCTTAGGAACAGTCACAGATACGCAGTATTTT. It yields the protein CASSLGTVTDTQYF.

The genes are TRBV7-3 and TRBJ1-1; 10 bases are a match to TRBD1. The CDR3 extends over 16 amino acids. Trimming removed 4 bases from V and 5 bases from J; junction bases left unmatched: 10. Germline lookup yields CDR1 SGHTA and CDR2 FQGTGA. The CDR3 sequence: CASSSYPDRGRTEAFF. The CDR3 bases are TGTGCCAGCAGCTCCTACCCGGACAGGGGGAGAACTGAAGCTTTCTTT.

Comments on this clone: The sample carries other DNA sequences with the same CDR3. This sequence joins TRBV13 and TRBJ2-5; 13 positions agree with TRBD2. The CDR3 length is 17 residues. V was clipped by 1 base and J by 5 bases; unmatched bases: 7. Germline CDR1 PRHDT, CDR2 FYEKMQ (reference sequence). CDR3 residues: CASSLEGLAGLQETQYF. In DNA, the CDR3 is TGTGCCAGCAGCTTAGAGGGACTAGCGGGGCTACAGGAGACCCAGTACTTC.

This clone has more than one count but fewer than ten. J is TRBJ1-6 and V is TRBV19; no firm D call. The CDR3 length is 15 residues. Looked up from germline, CDR1 is LNHDA and CDR2 is SQIVND (reference sequence). The V and J ends lost 6 bases and 0 bases respectively, with 9 bases between them. CDR3 coding DNA: TGTGCCAGTAGGACCAAGGGCTCCTATAATTCACCCCTCCACTTT. Protein sequence: CASRTKGSYNSPLHF.

The CDR3 protein is CASSLARGYGYTF. The CDR3 DNA reads TGTGCCAGCAGCTTGGCCAGGGGCTATGGCTACACCTTC. The rearrangement joins TRBV5-4 to TRBJ1-2; a weak D match, TRBD1 (6 bases). Germline values: CDR1 SGHNT, CDR2 YYREEE (reference sequence). The CDR3 has 13 amino acids. V lost 0 bases and J 4 bases, leaving 7 bases between the germline ends.